This is a list of T cell receptor beta chains from one sample in a study of blood T cell repertoires in COVID-19. Using immunoSEQ multiplex PCR, the repertoire was profiled, and TCRdb retains in-frame clones only, with some absent. Seen here are roughly 400,000 clones, 75% to 90% observed once, and the top ten hold around 1.1%. Sequenced: PBMCs or T cells enriched from blood (not recorded which). All receptors derive from a young man who had recovered from COVID-19. The conserved cysteine and the conserved F or W are not part of the CDR3 here.

length,V,J,CDR3
12,TRBV5-6,TRBJ2-4,ASSPAGTKNIQY
12,TRBV6-5,TRBJ1-1,ASSFDRVNTEAF
11,TRBV6-5,TRBJ2-1,AAAGAGYNEQF
14,TRBV19,TRBJ2-1,ASSRPFSGRRGEQF
10,TRBV28,TRBJ2-4,ASSPHGLPSD
12,TRBV7-2,TRBJ1-3,ASSPDIEGNTIY
13,TRBV2,TRBJ2-4,ASRDQTVAKNIQY
14,TRBV19,TRBJ2-2,ASSILGRPNTGELF
14,TRBV3-1/TRBV3-2,TRBJ1-2,ASSQGTTGGAFGYT
11,TRBV19,TRBJ1-4,ASRAGDRQKLF
9,TRBV24-1,TRBJ2-5,ATGQQETQY
13,TRBV6-5,TRBJ1-1,ASSYSNRVNTEAF
13,TRBV19,TRBJ2-3,ASSLRDRSTDTQY
10,TRBV4-2,TRBJ2-7,ASSQDREKQY
12,TRBV29-1,TRBJ1-2,SVPPDSFGYGYT
16,TRBV2,TRBJ2-3,ASSEAPLAVRLRDTQY
12,TRBV28,TRBJ1-5,ASSPGTANQPQH
14,TRBV4-1,TRBJ2-3,ASSPTQGVRTDTQY
9,TRBV19,TRBJ1-3,ASSAYNTIY
12,TRBV18,TRBJ1-2,ASSLSQGHSGYT
14,TRBV2,TRBJ1-6,ASLPFYGSYNSPLH
12,TRBV27,TRBJ2-1,ASSFGSSYNEQF
13,TRBV6-5,TRBJ2-7,ASSPQGSLVHEQY
15,TRBV28,TRBJ1-6,ASRPGLLSSYNSPLH
13,TRBV4-2,TRBJ1-5,ASSQVLAGNQPQH
12,TRBV18,TRBJ2-5,ASSPSERLETQY
15,TRBV10-1,TRBJ2-3,ASSEIVGLAGLQTQY
14,TRBV5-1,TRBJ2-3,ASRALLRGGPDTQY
13,TRBV3-1/TRBV3-2,TRBJ2-2,ASSQAGVSTGELF
11,TRBV5-1,TRBJ2-5,ASSSRLAETQY
11,TRBV5-1,TRBJ2-5,ASSLTGEETQY
14,TRBV29-1,TRBJ1-1,SVARPGQTVGGEAF
14,TRBV7-9,TRBJ2-7,ASSLAWTGDTYEQY
15,TRBV5-8,TRBJ2-7,ASSLEPLGTGTYEQY
15,TRBV4-1,TRBJ2-5,ASSRPPGAPLQETQY
18,TRBV28,TRBJ2-7,ASVPRPVLKYRGLSYEQY
15,TRBV21-1,TRBJ1-1,ASSNRDRNSPFTEAF
13,TRBV2,TRBJ1-1,ASSVDRDGVTEAF
11,TRBV10-3,TRBJ2-7,AISESGPYEQY
9,TRBV20-1,TRBJ2-5,SAPRSETQY
14,TRBV7-9,TRBJ1-4,ASSEKTGATNEKLF
12,TRBV6-6,TRBJ2-1,ASRHRDRGDEQF
12,TRBV11-2,TRBJ1-4,ASSPGQYNEKLF
15,TRBV19,TRBJ2-2,ASSSMPGQTNTGELF
13,TRBV4-1,TRBJ2-5,ASSSHQGQGQTQY
12,TRBV7-9,TRBJ2-5,ASSEQGSKETQY
10,TRBV6-1,TRBJ1-6,ASSDGNSPLH
14,TRBV7-2,TRBJ1-1,ASSLVLGQGAHKAF